Following are 23 T cell receptor beta chains from one sample sequenced in a study of cytomegalovirus exposure and HLA in healthy donors. A multiplex PCR was run with 60 Vbeta primers and 13 Jbeta primers. TCRdb's copy holds only in-frame clones and misses some; the assay was immunoSEQ multiplex PCR. The table has about 140,000 clones, over 70% seen once. Specimen: PBMCs. The receptors shown here come from a man aged 30 to 45 in good health and CMV-seronegative.

The chain combines TRBV5-6 with TRBJ2-7; possible D gene TRBD2, 6 bases. The CDR3 covers 14 residues. Germline CDR1 is SGHDT and CDR2 is YYEEEE. V lost 2 bases, J lost 2 bases, and 11 bases lay in between. The CDR3 coding sequence is TGTGCCAGCAGCTTCGTCGGGGGAACCTACGAGCAGTACTTC. It specifies CASSFVGGTYEQYF.

The V call is TRBV9, the J call TRBJ2-7; 9 positions agree with TRBD1. V shed 0 bases and J 2 bases; nucleotides not matched to a gene: 3. Germline V lookup: CDR1 SGDLS, CDR2 YYNGEE. This CDR3 contains 15 residues. The CDR3 is CASSVEGQGTYEQYF. CDR3 DNA sequence: TGTGCCAGCAGCGTAGAGGGACAGGGCACCTACGAGCAGTACTTC.

The chain links TRBV7-7 to TRBJ1-3, with 9 nucleotides matching TRBD1. Germline V gene sequence: CDR1 SSHAT, CDR2 FNYEAQ (reference sequence). The CDR3 loop spans 17 amino acids. The DNA for the CDR3 is TGTGCTAGCGGGGGACAGGGCATTAAAGGCTCTGGAAACACCATATATTTT. It yields the protein CASGGQGIKGSGNTIYF.

V is TRBV10-3 and J is TRBJ2-5; D might be TRBD2 (5 bases). The CDR3 length is 14 residues. Germline CDR1 is ENHRY and CDR2 is SYGVKD. V lost 11 bases, J lost 5 bases, and 21 bases lay in between. CDR3 loop: CAAGGTPREETQYF. The CDR3 DNA follows: TGTGCCGCCGGAGGTACACCAAGGGAGGAGACCCAGTACTTC.

The chain combines TRBV5-4 with TRBJ2-1; D possibly corresponds to TRBD2 (8 bases). Trimming left V 7 bases short and J 2 bases short, with 16 bases between. The CDR3 extends over 15 amino acids. Germline assignment: CDR1 SGHNT and CDR2 YYREEE (reference sequence). The CDR3 protein is CASDPGGGTYNEQFF. The CDR3 DNA reads TGTGCCAGCGATCCGGGAGGGGGCACCTACAATGAGCAGTTCTTC. The whole variable domain, remainder taken from reference TRBV5-4 and TRBJ2-1, is ETGVTQSPTHLIKTRGQQVTLRCSSQSGHNTVSWYQQALGQGPQFIFQYYREEENGRGNFPPRFSGLQFPNYSSELNVNALELDDSALYLCASDPGGGTYNEQFFGPGTRLTVL.

The chain links TRBV7-2 to TRBJ2-5; D is ambiguous. The better agreement between TRBJ2-7 and the DNA end casts doubt on the J call. Germline CDR1 is SGHTA and CDR2 is FQGNSA. CDR3 length: 11 amino acids. CDR3 DNA sequence: TGTGCCAGCAGCTATAGCCACGAGCAGTACTTC. Its protein product is CASSYSHEQYF.

The V and J genes are TRBV27 and TRBJ2-2, with TRBD2 identical over 16 bases. Trimming at V came to 4 bases and at J to 7 bases, leaving 3 bases not matched to a gene. The V gene's germline CDR1 is MNHEY and CDR2 SMNVEV (reference sequence). This CDR3 is 16 amino acids long. The CDR3 loop reads CASSSGTSGRVGELFF. The CDR3 nucleotides read TGTGCCAGCAGTTCTGGGACTAGCGGGAGGGTCGGGGAGCTGTTTTTT.

Note on this clone: Within the sample, other DNA sequences also encode this same CDR3. V usage is TRBV28 and J usage is TRBJ1-5; no reliable D call. The CDR3 covers 12 residues. Germline V gene sequence: CDR1 MDHEN, CDR2 SYDVKM. Trimming stripped 6 bases from V and 3 bases from J, with 6 bases between. CDR3 region: CASSSYNQPQHF. Here the CDR3 DNA reads TGTGCCAGCAGCTCTTACAATCAGCCCCAGCATTTT.

The chain joins TRBV10-3 to TRBJ2-5; 8 bases line up with TRBD2. This CDR3 spans 15 amino acids. The junction had 11 bases not matched to a gene; V was cut back by 6 bases and J by 5 bases. Per the germline V gene, CDR1 is ENHRY and CDR2 is SYGVKD. CDR3 nucleotide sequence: TGTGCCATCAGCGACCTAGCGGGTGCCAGGGAGACCCAGTACTTC. This sequence encodes CAISDLAGARETQYF.

The chain has TRBV28 and TRBJ2-7, with D hard to call. This CDR3 comprises 14 residues. Germline values: CDR1 MDHEN, CDR2 SYDVKM. The V end was cut by 4 bases, the J end by 0 bases, with 10 bases between. The CDR3 loop is CASSSLQTSYEQYF. CDR3 DNA sequence: TGTGCCAGCAGTTCCCTACAGACCTCCTACGAGCAGTACTTC.

This clone was recorded once. The chain has TRBV30 and TRBJ2-7, with TRBD1 matching 11 bases. This CDR3 has 15 residues. CDR1 and CDR2 from the germline V gene are GTSNPN and SVGIG (reference sequence). V lost 6 bases and J lost 6; bases outside the gene matches: 13. The CDR3 region is CACHGWTGGIGEQYF. In DNA, the CDR3 is TGTGCCTGCCATGGGTGGACAGGGGGCATCGGCGAGCAGTACTTC.

The V and J genes are TRBV9 and TRBJ2-3; 8 positions match TRBD2. Germline V gives CDR1 SGDLS, CDR2 YYNGEE. The CDR3 sequence is 15 residues long. J lost 1 base, V lost 4 bases, and 5 bases had no gene match. Written as DNA, the CDR3 is TGTGCCAGCAGCCCCAGCGGGAGCGGCACAGATACGCAGTATTTT. Its protein is CASSPSGSGTDTQYF.

The chain couples TRBV7-9 to TRBJ2-1; D call uncertain. V was cut by 5 bases and J by 5 bases, with 7 bases left in between. This CDR3 has 12 residues. Germline loops: CDR1 SEHNR, CDR2 FQNEAQ (reference sequence). This CDR3 reads CASSNLDNEQFF. The CDR3 nucleotides are TGTGCCAGCAGCAATCTAGACAATGAGCAGTTCTTC.

The J gene is TRBJ1-2, the V gene TRBV28, with 7 bases that match TRBD1. V trimming: 4 bases; J trimming: 4 bases; junction bases outside the gene matches: 6. CDR1 is MDHEN and CDR2 is SYDVKM in the germline V gene. The CDR3 has 14 amino acids. CDR3 sequence reads: CASSSQGQFYGYTF. For the CDR3, the DNA is TGTGCCAGCAGTTCTCAGGGACAGTTCTATGGCTACACCTTC.

The chain joins TRBV20-1 to TRBJ1-1; no clear D. There are 11 residues in the CDR3. Germline CDR1 and CDR2: DFQATT and SNEGSKA (reference sequence). Trimming pared 3 bases from V and 6 bases from J, leaving 8 bases between. CDR3 nucleotide sequence: TGCAGTGCTAGTCTTCCGGCTGAAGCTTTCTTT. This encodes CSASLPAEAFF.

This sequence joins TRBV29-1 and TRBJ2-7, with D possibly being TRBD1 (5 bases). The ends were cut back, 4 bases at V and 2 bases at J, with 9 bases in the middle. This CDR3 is built from 12 residues. The germline gives CDR1 SQVTM, CDR2 ANQGSEA. The CDR3 protein is CSVADSTYEQYF. The CDR3 bases are TGCAGCGTTGCCGACAGTACCTACGAGCAGTACTTC.

V is TRBV6-1 and J is TRBJ2-7, with TRBD1 matching 10 bases. Germline loops: CDR1 MNHNS, CDR2 SASEGT. With V trimmed by 2 bases and J by 6 bases, 4 bases remained unmatched. The CDR3 spans 14 residues. The CDR3 DNA reads as TGTGCCAGCAGTGAACGACAGGGGGCGGCCGAGCAGTACTTC. Protein product: CASSERQGAAEQYF.

This chain connects TRBV9 to TRBJ2-1, with D hard to call. V was clipped by 0 bases and J by 2 bases, with 9 bases between them. Looked up from germline, CDR1 is SGDLS and CDR2 is YYNGEE. The CDR3 runs to 15 residues. CDR3 sequence: CASSVDYSTYNEQFF. CDR3 coding DNA: TGTGCCAGCAGCGTAGACTACTCTACCTACAATGAGCAGTTCTTC.

This clone was observed once. Here the CDR3 DNA reads TGTGCCAGTAGTCCGGGTGCCTACGAGCAGTACTTC. Protein: CASSPGAYEQYF. This sequence joins TRBV19 and TRBJ2-7; D not resolved. This CDR3 is built from 12 residues. Germline lookup yields CDR1 LNHDA and CDR2 SQIVND (reference sequence). Trimming cost V 5 bases and J 2 bases, with 7 bases left between them. Filled out from reference TRBV19 and TRBJ2-7, the complete variable domain reads DGGITQSPKYLFRKEGQNVTLSCEQNLNHDAMYWYRQDPGQGLRLIYYSQIVNDFQKGDIAEGYSVSREKKESFPLTVTSAQKNPTAFYLCASSPGAYEQYFGPGTRLTVT.

The V call is TRBV5-4, the J call TRBJ2-1, with 9 nucleotides matching TRBD2. Germline lookup yields CDR1 SGHNT and CDR2 YYREEE (reference sequence). The junction had 10 bases not matched to a gene; V was cut back by 1 base and J by 11 bases. The CDR3 covers 15 residues. In DNA, the CDR3 is TGTGCCAGCAGCTTGCAGGGACTAGCCCTTGGTAAGCAGTTCTTC. Translating it yields CASSLQGLALGKQFF.

The CDR3 is CASSLVGRRYEQYF. CDR3 nucleotides: TGTGCCAGCAGCTTGGTCGGCAGGCGCTACGAGCAGTACTTC. The rearrangement joins TRBV5-4 to TRBJ2-7; D is unresolved. This CDR3 contains 14 residues. The germline CDR1 and CDR2 sequences are SGHNT and YYREEE (reference sequence). V lost 0 bases, J lost 3 bases, and 10 bases lay in between. Supplemented by reference TRBV5-4 and TRBJ2-7, the full variable domain reads ETGVTQSPTHLIKTRGQQVTLRCSSQSGHNTVSWYQQALGQGPQFIFQYYREEENGRGNFPPRFSGLQFPNYSSELNVNALELDDSALYLCASSLVGRRYEQYFGPGTRLTVT.

The chain uses TRBV2 and TRBJ2-5; no clear D. The CDR3 loop spans 12 amino acids. Germline V gene lookup returns CDR1 SNHLY and CDR2 FYNNEI. V was cut by 2 bases and J by 4 bases, with 5 bases left in between. CDR3 coding DNA: TGTGCCAGCAGTGAACGCGCAGAGACCCAGTACTTC. Its translation: CASSERAETQYF.

As regards this clone: Relative to the germline gene, one junction end is altered; a read error may explain this. The CDR3 region has the DNA TGTGCCAGCAGCCCCCAAGCGGGAGCGAATACCGGGGAGCTGTTTTTT. Protein: CASSPQAGANTGELFF. This sequence joins TRBV7-2 and TRBJ2-2, with 8 bases identical to TRBD2. CDR3 size: 16 residues. The germline CDR1 and CDR2 sequences are SGHTA and FQGNSA.